These T cell receptor beta chains were read from a single sample in a study of shared clonotypes between healthy human individuals. Sequencing used immunoSEQ multiplex PCR; TCRdb keeps in-frame clones, though not all of them. The repertoire includes about 1.1 million clones, 75% to 85% of them detected once, and 0.55% to 0.7% sits in the top ten. The sequenced sample was memory CD4+ T cells from PBMCs. The receptors shown here come from a man aged 18 to 29 in good health. Some clones in this sample may be carry-over from other donors' samples. Each CDR3 is given with its conserved first and last residue. D genes are given only for firm matches. Rows give clone size only sometimes, using once, few, many, or a class for an expanded clone.

j_call d_call clone_size v_call cdr3_nt cdr3_aa
TRBJ2-5 - - TRBV7-9 TGTGCCAGCAGCACCCCAATAAAGACCCAGTACTTC CASSTPIKTQYF
TRBJ1-4 - many TRBV5-1 TGCGCCAGCACCCCGCCAGGCGGTGAAAAACTGTTTTTT CASTPPGGEKLFF
TRBJ1-2 - - TRBV6-1 TGTGCCAGCAGTGAACGGGGTGGCTACACCTTC CASSERGGYTF
TRBJ2-1 TRBD1 - TRBV9 TGTGCCAGCAGCCCCAGACAGGGCAGCTACAATGAGCAGTTCTTC CASSPRQGSYNEQFF
TRBJ2-1 TRBD1 - TRBV25-1 TGTGCCAGCAGCGGACAGGGGGTCGTGGGTCGCAATGAGCAGTTCTTC CASSGQGVVGRNEQFF
TRBJ2-7 TRBD2 once TRBV28 TGTGCCAGCAGTTTAGGGGATATTATCGGGAGGGCCTGGCGGGAGCAGTACTTC CASSLGDIIGRAWREQYF
TRBJ2-3 TRBD1 - TRBV4-1 TGCGCCAGCAGCCCGCGGGACAGGGTGTCCGATACGCAGTATTTT CASSPRDRVSDTQYF
TRBJ2-7 - - TRBV7-2 TGTGCCAGCAGCTTAGCGGGGGTGGGCGACATCCCCTACGAGCAGTACTTC CASSLAGVGDIPYEQYF
TRBJ2-3 - - TRBV11-3 TGTGCCAGCAGCCGCGGCCAAACTAGCACAGATACGCAGTATTTT CASSRGQTSTDTQYF
TRBJ1-4 TRBD1 - TRBV6-1 TGTGCCAGCAATGACAGGGGGGCGAGTTGGGAAAAACTGTTTTTT CASNDRGASWEKLFF
TRBJ1-1 TRBD1 - TRBV18 TGTGCCAGCTCACTAGGACAGGTGAACACTGAAGCTTTCTTT CASSLGQVNTEAFF
TRBJ1-1 - - TRBV5-4 TGTGCCAGCAGCTTAGACGCGGAGCTCAGGAACACTGAGGCTTTCTTT CASSLDAELRNTEAFF
TRBJ2-7 TRBD2 - TRBV10-3 TGTGCCATAAAACGGGGGGCCTACGAGCAGTACTTC CAIKRGAYEQYF
TRBJ2-7 - once TRBV7-9 TGTGCCAGCAGCTCCTCCATCGGCAGAGGGTACTTC CASSSSIGRGYF
TRBJ1-2 - once TRBV9 TGTGCCAGCAGCGTAGGGCAGTCTTTAAACTATGGCTACACCTTC CASSVGQSLNYGYTF
TRBJ2-7 - - TRBV21-1 TGTGCCAGCAGCAAAGAGGAAAAGTCCCCCTACGAGCAGTACTTC CASSKEEKSPYEQYF
TRBJ1-2 - few TRBV6-6 TGTGCCAGCAGTGACGGAAGGACAGAAGTAAATGGCTACACCTTC CASSDGRTEVNGYTF
TRBJ2-5 TRBD2 - TRBV7-9 TGTGCCAGCAGCCGGCGGGTTGCAGGGAGGGCAGAGACCCAGTACTTC CASSRRVAGRAETQYF